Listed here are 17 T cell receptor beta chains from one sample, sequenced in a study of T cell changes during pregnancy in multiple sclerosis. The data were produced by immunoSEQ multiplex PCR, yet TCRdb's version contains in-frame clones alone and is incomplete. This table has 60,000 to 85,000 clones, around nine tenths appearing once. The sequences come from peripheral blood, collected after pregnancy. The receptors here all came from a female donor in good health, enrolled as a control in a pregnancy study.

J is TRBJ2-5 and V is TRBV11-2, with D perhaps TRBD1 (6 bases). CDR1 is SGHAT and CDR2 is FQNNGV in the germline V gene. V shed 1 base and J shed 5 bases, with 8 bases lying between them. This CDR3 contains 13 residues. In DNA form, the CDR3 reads TGTGCCAGCAGCTTAGTTCAGGGGGAGACCCAGTACTTC. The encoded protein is CASSLVQGETQYF.

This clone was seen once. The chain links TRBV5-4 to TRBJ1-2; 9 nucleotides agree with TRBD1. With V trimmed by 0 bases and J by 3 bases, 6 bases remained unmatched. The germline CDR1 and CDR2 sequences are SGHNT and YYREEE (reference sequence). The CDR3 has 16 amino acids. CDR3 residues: CASSLESGQGHYGYTF. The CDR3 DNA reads TGTGCCAGCAGCTTGGAGTCGGGACAGGGACACTATGGCTACACCTTC.

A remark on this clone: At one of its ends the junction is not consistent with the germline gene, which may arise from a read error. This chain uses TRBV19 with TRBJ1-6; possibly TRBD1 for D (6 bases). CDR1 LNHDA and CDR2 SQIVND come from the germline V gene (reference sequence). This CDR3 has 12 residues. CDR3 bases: TGTGCCAGTAGTACGAGGGGGAGAACGGGCCCCTTT. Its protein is CASSTRGRTGPF.

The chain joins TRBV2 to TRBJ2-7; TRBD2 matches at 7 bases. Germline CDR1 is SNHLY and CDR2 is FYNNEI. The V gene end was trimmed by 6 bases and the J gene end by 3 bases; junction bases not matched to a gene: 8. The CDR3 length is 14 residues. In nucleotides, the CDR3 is TGTGCCAGCAGGAGGGCTAGCGGTTTCTACGAGCAGTACTTC. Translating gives CASRRASGFYEQYF. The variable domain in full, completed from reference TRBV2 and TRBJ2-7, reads EPEVTQTPSHQVTQMGQEVILRCVPISNHLYFYWYRQILGQKVEFLVSFYNNEISEKSEIFDDQFSVERPDGSNFTLKIRSTKLEDSAMYFCASRRASGFYEQYFGPGTRLTVT.

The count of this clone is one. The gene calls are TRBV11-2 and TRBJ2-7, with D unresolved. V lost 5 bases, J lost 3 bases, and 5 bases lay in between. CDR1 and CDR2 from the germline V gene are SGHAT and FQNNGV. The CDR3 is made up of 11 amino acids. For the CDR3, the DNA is TGTGCCAGCAGCGCTATCTACGAGCAGTACTTC. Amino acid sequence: CASSAIYEQYF.

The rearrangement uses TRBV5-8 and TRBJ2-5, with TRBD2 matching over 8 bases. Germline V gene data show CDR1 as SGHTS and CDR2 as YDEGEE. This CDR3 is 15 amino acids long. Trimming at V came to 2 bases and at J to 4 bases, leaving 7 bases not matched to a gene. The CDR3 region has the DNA TGTGCCAGCAGCTTTAGCGGGGCCGCCGGAGAGACCCAGTACTTC. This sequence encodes CASSFSGAAGETQYF.

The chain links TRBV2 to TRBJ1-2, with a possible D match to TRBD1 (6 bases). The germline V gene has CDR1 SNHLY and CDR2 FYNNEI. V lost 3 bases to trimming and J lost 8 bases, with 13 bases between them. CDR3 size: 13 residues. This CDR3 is CASSDQGTAGYTF. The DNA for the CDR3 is TGTGCCAGCAGTGATCAGGGGACGGCAGGCTACACCTTC. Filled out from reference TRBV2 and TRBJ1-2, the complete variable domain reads EPEVTQTPSHQVTQMGQEVILRCVPISNHLYFYWYRQILGQKVEFLVSFYNNEISEKSEIFDDQFSVERPDGSNFTLKIRSTKLEDSAMYFCASSDQGTAGYTFGSGTRLTVV.

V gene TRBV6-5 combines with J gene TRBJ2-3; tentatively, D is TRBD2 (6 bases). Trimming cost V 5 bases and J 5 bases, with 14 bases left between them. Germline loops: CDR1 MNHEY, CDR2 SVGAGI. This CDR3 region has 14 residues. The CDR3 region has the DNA TGTGCCAGCAGTACACGACTAGAAATAGATACGCAGTATTTT. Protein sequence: CASSTRLEIDTQYF.

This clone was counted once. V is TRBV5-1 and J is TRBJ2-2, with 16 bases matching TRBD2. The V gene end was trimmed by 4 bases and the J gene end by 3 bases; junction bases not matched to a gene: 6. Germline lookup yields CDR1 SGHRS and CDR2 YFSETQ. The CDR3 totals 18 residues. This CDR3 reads CASSRGLAGGRYTGELFF. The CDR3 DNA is TGCGCCAGCAGCAGGGGACTAGCGGGGGGGCGCTACACCGGGGAGCTGTTTTTT.

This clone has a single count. CDR3 nucleotide sequence: TGTGCCAGCAGCTTGGCCAATGGGACAGGGTCCTATCAGCCCCAGCATTTT. Translated, it gives CASSLANGTGSYQPQHF. This chain uses TRBV5-6 with TRBJ1-5, with 9 bases matching TRBD1. Trimming at V came to 0 bases and at J to 5 bases, leaving 9 bases not matched to a gene. CDR3 length: 17 amino acids. Germline values: CDR1 SGHDT, CDR2 YYEEEE. The whole variable domain, filled in from reference TRBV5-6 and TRBJ1-5, reads DAGVTQSPTHLIKTRGQQVTLRCSPKSGHDTVSWYQQALGQGPQFIFQYYEEEERQRGNFPDRFSGHQFPNYSSELNVNALLLGDSALYLCASSLANGTGSYQPQHFGDGTRLSIL.

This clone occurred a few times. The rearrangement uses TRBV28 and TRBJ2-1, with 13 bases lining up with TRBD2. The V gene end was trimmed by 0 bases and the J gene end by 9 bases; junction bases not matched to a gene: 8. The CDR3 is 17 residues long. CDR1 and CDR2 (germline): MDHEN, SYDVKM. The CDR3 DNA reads TGTGCCAGCAGTTTATGGATACTAGCGGGAGGGCCTGGTGAGCAGTTCTTC. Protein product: CASSLWILAGGPGEQFF.

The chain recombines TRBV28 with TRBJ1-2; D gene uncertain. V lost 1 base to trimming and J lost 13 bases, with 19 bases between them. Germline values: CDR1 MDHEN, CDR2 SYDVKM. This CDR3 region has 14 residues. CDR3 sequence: CASSLSETVFGGTF. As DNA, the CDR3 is TGTGCCAGCAGTTTATCCGAGACGGTTTTTGGAGGCACCTTC.

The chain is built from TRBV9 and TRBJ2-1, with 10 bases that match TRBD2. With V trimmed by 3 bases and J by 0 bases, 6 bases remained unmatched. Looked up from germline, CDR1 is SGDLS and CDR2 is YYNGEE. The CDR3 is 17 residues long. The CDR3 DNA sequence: TGTGCCAGCAGCGCAAGGAGCGGGAGGGCCTCCTACAATGAGCAGTTCTTC. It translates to CASSARSGRASYNEQFF.

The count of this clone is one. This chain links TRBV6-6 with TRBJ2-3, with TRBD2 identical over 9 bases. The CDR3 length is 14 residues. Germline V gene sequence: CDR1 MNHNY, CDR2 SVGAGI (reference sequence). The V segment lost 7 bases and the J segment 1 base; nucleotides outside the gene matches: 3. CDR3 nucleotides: TGTGCCAGCACGCCTAGCGGGGGCACAGATACGCAGTATTTT. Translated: CASTPSGGTDTQYF.

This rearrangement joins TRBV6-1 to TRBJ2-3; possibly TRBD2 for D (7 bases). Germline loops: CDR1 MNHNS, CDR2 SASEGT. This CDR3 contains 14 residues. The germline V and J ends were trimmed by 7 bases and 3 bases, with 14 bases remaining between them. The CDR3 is CASTPRGGTDTQYF. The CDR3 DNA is TGTGCCAGCACCCCGAGGGGGGGGACAGATACGCAGTATTTT.

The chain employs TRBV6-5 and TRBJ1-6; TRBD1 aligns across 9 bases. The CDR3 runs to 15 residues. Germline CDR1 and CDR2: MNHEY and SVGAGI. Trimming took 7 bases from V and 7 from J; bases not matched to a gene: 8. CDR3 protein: CASTAGTGRNSPLHF. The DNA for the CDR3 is TGTGCCAGCACCGCCGGGACAGGGCGCAATTCACCCCTCCACTTT.

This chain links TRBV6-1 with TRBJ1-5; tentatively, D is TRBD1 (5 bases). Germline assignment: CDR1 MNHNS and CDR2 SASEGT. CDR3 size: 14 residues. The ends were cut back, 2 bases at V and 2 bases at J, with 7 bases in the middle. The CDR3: CASSEQGRNQPQHF. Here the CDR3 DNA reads TGTGCCAGCAGTGAACAGGGTCGCAATCAGCCCCAGCATTTT.